These T cell receptor beta chains were read from a single sample in a study of T cell responses to AZD1222 COVID-19 vaccine. Using immunoSEQ multiplex PCR, the repertoire was profiled, and TCRdb retains in-frame clones only, with some absent. This table holds tens of thousands of clones, around 86% found once. This material consisted of peripheral blood, taken on day 0 of AZD1222 vaccination. The receptors come from an adult in good health. The CDR3 runs from the conserved cysteine through the conserved F or W. Fields, in order: J gene, V gene, CDR3 protein.

J gene: TRBJ1-1
V gene: TRBV27
CDR3 protein: CASSSPARGDTEAFF

J gene: TRBJ1-2
V gene: TRBV6-6
CDR3 protein: CASIPGGGFRYGYTF

J gene: TRBJ2-1
V gene: TRBV6-4
CDR3 protein: CASSDPGQGPYNEQFF

J gene: TRBJ2-7
V gene: TRBV11-2
CDR3 protein: CASSLGVTSGGSYEQYF

J gene: TRBJ1-2
V gene: TRBV7-8
CDR3 protein: CASSLGYDGGYTF

J gene: TRBJ1-6
V gene: TRBV9
CDR3 protein: CASSVAGGGNSPLHF

J gene: TRBJ1-6
V gene: TRBV30
CDR3 protein: CAWSVPRGREADSPLHF

J gene: TRBJ2-7
V gene: TRBV27
CDR3 protein: CASKDRSYEQYF

J gene: TRBJ1-5
V gene: TRBV6-5
CDR3 protein: CASSQGFNQPQHF

J gene: TRBJ2-3
V gene: TRBV27
CDR3 protein: CASSSQGAVGFGRTDTQYF

J gene: TRBJ1-5
V gene: TRBV19
CDR3 protein: CASSFGFGQPQHF

J gene: TRBJ2-1
V gene: TRBV29-1
CDR3 protein: CSVEGSVYNEQFF

J gene: TRBJ2-7
V gene: TRBV27
CDR3 protein: CASSLIGTSYEQYF

J gene: TRBJ1-4
V gene: TRBV9
CDR3 protein: CASSVGAQGEKLFF

J gene: TRBJ2-7
V gene: TRBV28
CDR3 protein: CASRSGQSYEQYF